A single sample gave rise to the 24 T cell receptor beta chains below, sequenced in a study of long-term antiretroviral therapy in people with HIV. They ran version v3.0 of the immunoSEQ assay at survey level. Profiling relied on immunoSEQ multiplex PCR, and the TCRdb table lists in-frame clones only, not all of them. The data hold more than 20,000 clones, with approximately 90% observed a single time. The specimen was unsorted PBMCs, collected 1.8 years before starting antiretroviral therapy. The receptors shown here come from a woman between 25 and 40 years old with HIV.

The rearrangement links TRBV6-5 to TRBJ2-5; a weak D match, TRBD2 (6 bases). Germline CDR1 is MNHEY and CDR2 is SVGAGI. This CDR3 comprises 16 residues. V was clipped by 0 bases and J by 8 bases, with 19 bases between them. In DNA form, the CDR3 reads TGTGCCAGCAGTTACTCTATACGGGGGAGCCTAAATACCCAGTACTTC. Translation gives CASSYSIRGSLNTQYF.

The V gene is TRBV5-1, the J gene TRBJ2-3; TRBD2 agrees at 10 bases. The CDR3 is 15 residues long. Germline CDR1 is SGHRS and CDR2 is YFSETQ. V shed 6 bases, J shed 4 bases, and the junction held 8 bases outside the gene matches. This CDR3 reads CASTSSGGFADTQYF. DNA for the CDR3: TGCGCCAGCACCTCTAGCGGGGGTTTTGCAGATACGCAGTATTTT.

The chain recombines TRBV11-2 with TRBJ2-7, with 8 bases aligning to TRBD2. Trimming cost V 5 bases and J 2 bases; bases outside gene matches: 8. Germline lookup yields CDR1 SGHAT and CDR2 FQNNGV. The CDR3 has 15 residues. The chain's CDR3 is CASSDGTSGAYEQYF. DNA for the CDR3: TGTGCCAGCAGCGATGGGACTAGTGGGGCCTACGAGCAGTACTTC.

The chain's CDR3 is CASLGTGANYGYTF. Here the CDR3 DNA reads TGTGCCAGCCTAGGGACAGGCGCTAACTATGGCTACACCTTC. The gene calls are TRBV6-1 and TRBJ1-2, with 8 bases lining up with TRBD1. V shed 8 bases and J 0 bases; nucleotides not matched to a gene: 5. The CDR3 spans 14 residues. The germline CDR1 and CDR2 sequences are MNHNS and SASEGT.

The chain joins TRBV5-1 to TRBJ1-1; D gene ambiguous. Between the trimmed V and J ends, which lost 1 base and 6 bases, there was a span of 16 bases. Germline CDR1 reads SGHRS; CDR2 reads YFSETQ. This CDR3 spans 15 amino acids. The CDR3 protein is CASSLNVRKPPEAFF. In nucleotides, the CDR3 is TGCGCCAGCAGCTTGAATGTGAGAAAACCACCTGAAGCTTTCTTT.

This clone was observed a few times. The gene calls are TRBV6-1 and TRBJ1-2; unclear D gene. The germline V gene encodes CDR1 MNHNS and CDR2 SASEGT. The V and J ends lost 0 bases and 7 bases respectively, with 6 bases between them. The CDR3 totals 12 residues. CDR3: CASSEAGIGYTF. The CDR3 DNA sequence: TGTGCCAGCAGTGAAGCAGGTATTGGCTACACCTTC.

The sample holds a few counts of this clone. This sequence joins TRBV7-9 and TRBJ1-2; D call uncertain. Germline loops: CDR1 SEHNR, CDR2 FQNEAQ (reference sequence). The CDR3 runs to 14 residues. V lost 2 bases to trimming and J lost 2 bases, with 9 bases between them. CDR3 in amino acids: CASSLSVTNYGYTF. CDR3 coding DNA: TGTGCCAGCAGCTTATCAGTGACCAACTATGGCTACACCTTC.

This chain links TRBV6-5 with TRBJ2-4; TRBD2 matches at 10 bases. Germline V lookup: CDR1 MNHEY, CDR2 SVGAGI. This CDR3 region has 14 residues. V shed 0 bases, J shed 7 bases, and the junction held 0 bases outside the gene matches. CDR3 DNA sequence: TGTGCCAGCAGTTACTCAGCGGGGGGGAACATTCAGTACTTC. Translation gives CASSYSAGGNIQYF.

V and J are TRBV15 and TRBJ2-7; D may be TRBD1 or TRBD2 (5 bases each). V shed 0 bases and J shed 0 bases, with 9 bases lying between them. CDR1 is LNHNV, CDR2 YYDKDF, per germline (reference sequence). The CDR3 is 15 amino acids. In nucleotides, the CDR3 is TGTGCCACCAGCAGAGATCCAGGGAGCTCCTACGAGCAGTACGTC. Protein: CATSRDPGSSYEQYV.

V gene TRBV19 combines with J gene TRBJ1-3, with D hard to call. Germline values: CDR1 LNHDA, CDR2 SQIVND (reference sequence). V was cut by 0 bases and J by 2 bases, with 8 bases left in between. The CDR3 totals 15 residues. CDR3 region: CASSIDGGAGNTIYF. CDR3 DNA sequence: TGTGCCAGTAGTATAGATGGAGGCGCTGGAAACACCATATATTTT.

This sequence joins TRBV15 and TRBJ1-6; D unclear. Trimming shortened V by 4 bases and J by 7 bases, and 11 bases separated the two germline ends. The germline V gene encodes CDR1 LNHNV and CDR2 YYDKDF (reference sequence). This CDR3 spans 14 amino acids. The CDR3: CATSTDLENSPLHF. Here the CDR3 DNA reads TGTGCCACCAGCACCGACTTGGAGAATTCACCCCTCCACTTT.

J is TRBJ2-1 and V is TRBV9; D remains ambiguous. Germline lookup yields CDR1 SGDLS and CDR2 YYNGEE. The CDR3 has 12 residues. The ends were cut back, 2 bases at V and 5 bases at J, with 5 bases in the middle. For the CDR3, the DNA is TGTGCCAGCAGCGTTCAAAACAATGAGCAGTTCTTC. This codes for CASSVQNNEQFF.

This clone was counted once. The gene calls are TRBV19 and TRBJ1-2; 9 bases align to TRBD1. J gave up 8 bases and V 10 bases, and 11 bases lay outside the gene matches. Germline CDR1 is LNHDA and CDR2 is SQIVND (reference sequence). The CDR3 is made up of 13 amino acids. The CDR3 loop is CATSKQGAQGYTF. The DNA of the CDR3 is TGTGCCACCTCTAAACAGGGGGCGCAGGGCTACACCTTC. The entire variable domain, with the rest obtained from reference TRBV19 and TRBJ1-2, is as follows: DGGITQSPKYLFRKEGQNVTLSCEQNLNHDAMYWYRQDPGQGLRLIYYSQIVNDFQKGDIAEGYSVSREKKESFPLTVTSAQKNPTAFYLCATSKQGAQGYTFGSGTRLTVV.

The chain couples TRBV29-1 to TRBJ1-2; a possible D gene is TRBD1 (5 bases). This CDR3 has 14 residues. V lost 0 bases, J lost 8 bases, and 16 bases lay in between. Germline CDR1 SQVTM, CDR2 ANQGSEA. The CDR3 here is CSVEDRGEMNGYTF. The CDR3 DNA follows: TGCAGCGTTGAAGATCGGGGGGAGATGAACGGCTACACCTTC.

The rearrangement uses TRBV7-9 and TRBJ2-3, with D uncertain. V was trimmed by 5 bases and J by 5 bases, leaving 8 bases between them. Germline-derived CDR1 and CDR2 are SEHNR and FQNEAQ (reference sequence). The CDR3 contains 12 residues. CDR3 in amino acids: CASSPHGDTQYF. The CDR3 DNA sequence: TGTGCCAGCAGCCCGCATGGAGATACGCAGTATTTT.

The chain has TRBV7-9 and TRBJ2-2; no firm D call. The V and J ends lost 1 base and 6 bases respectively, with 12 bases between them. CDR1 and CDR2 (germline): SEHNR, FQNEAQ (reference sequence). The CDR3 consists of 15 residues. In DNA, the CDR3 is TGTGCCAGCAGCTTAGGTTCCGGTTCAGCCGGGGAGCTGTTTTTT. It specifies CASSLGSGSAGELFF. The whole variable domain, filled in from reference TRBV7-9 and TRBJ2-2, reads DTGVSQNPRHKITKRGQNVTFRCDPISEHNRLYWYRQTLGQGPEFLTYFQNEAQLEKSRLLSDRFSAERPKGSFSTLEIQRTEQGDSAMYLCASSLGSGSAGELFFGEGSRLTVL.

The rearrangement joins TRBV29-1 to TRBJ2-7; D remains ambiguous. Per the germline V gene, CDR1 is SQVTM and CDR2 is ANQGSEA. The length of the CDR3 is 11 residues. Deletions cut 2 bases from V and 3 bases from J, with 5 bases between. Here the CDR3 reads CSVEQNYEQYF. As DNA, the CDR3 is TGCAGCGTTGAACAGAACTACGAGCAGTACTTC.

The chain is built from TRBV9 and TRBJ2-1; D is unclear. The CDR3 extends over 15 amino acids. Germline loops: CDR1 SGDLS, CDR2 YYNGEE. Trimming removed 0 bases from V and 7 bases from J, with 14 bases in between. CDR3 region: CASSVDSDYMNEQFF. CDR3 bases: TGTGCCAGCAGCGTAGACTCGGATTATATGAATGAGCAGTTCTTC.

This chain joins TRBV19 and TRBJ1-1; D uncertain. This CDR3 has 12 amino acids. The germline CDR1 and CDR2 sequences are LNHDA and SQIVND (reference sequence). Trimming pared 3 bases from V and 10 bases from J, leaving 12 bases between. The CDR3 region is CASSMEVAGAFF. The CDR3 coding sequence is TGTGCCAGTAGTATGGAGGTAGCCGGAGCTTTCTTT.

The chain combines TRBV5-5 with TRBJ1-6, with D possibly being TRBD1 (5 bases). CDR1 SGHKS and CDR2 YYEKEE come from the germline V gene (reference sequence). V lost 0 bases and J lost 3, with 7 bases in between. The CDR3 is 15 residues long. The CDR3 protein is CASSLGQHYNSPLHF. The CDR3 DNA reads TGTGCCAGCAGCTTGGGACAGCACTATAATTCACCCCTCCACTTT.

The chain recombines TRBV7-8 with TRBJ2-7; D unresolved. CDR3 length: 11 residues. CDR1 and CDR2 from the germline V gene are SGHVS and FQNEAQ. Trimming removed 1 base at V and 5 bases at J, with 3 bases between. CDR3 region: CASSLENEQYV. The CDR3 nucleotides are TGTGCCAGCAGCTTAGAGAACGAGCAGTACGTC.

The chain recombines TRBV6-5 with TRBJ2-1; maybe TRBD1 (5 bases). The CDR3 consists of 14 residues. Germline CDR1 is MNHEY and CDR2 is SVGAGI. Between the trimmed V and J ends, which lost 2 bases and 7 bases, there was a span of 12 bases. The CDR3 region has the DNA TGTGCCAGCAGTTACGCGGCAGGGCCTAATGAGCAGTTCTTC. This gives the protein CASSYAAGPNEQFF.

This chain uses TRBV7-7 with TRBJ2-7; a weak D match, TRBD1 (6 bases). The CDR3 is 13 amino acids. V lost 5 bases, J lost 3 bases, and 11 bases lay in between. The germline V gene has CDR1 SSHAT and CDR2 FNYEAQ (reference sequence). The CDR3 reads CASSPGQSYEQYF. CDR3 DNA: TGTGCCAGCAGCCCCGGACAGAGCTACGAGCAGTACTTC.

Here the CDR3 DNA reads TGTGCCAGTATGGAGATCGCAGCCCCCAAAAACATTCAGTACTTC. As protein: CASMEIAAPKNIQYF. The V gene is TRBV19, the J gene TRBJ2-4; D gene unclear. Germline V gene sequence: CDR1 LNHDA, CDR2 SQIVND (reference sequence). The CDR3 is made up of 15 amino acids. V was cut by 7 bases and J by 2 bases, with 15 bases left in between.